The subject of this entry is one T cell receptor (beta chain). This entry belongs to a study of CD8 T cells in Susac syndrome. About the study: Sequenced Susac syndrome patients included roughly six with active disease and under ten who were in remission. Each patient with Susac syndrome, at the time of blood draw, was therapy-naive, on corticosteroids, or on intravenous immunoglobulin alone.

V was pared by 1 base and J by 10 bases, with 11 bases between. The germline V gene has CDR1 DFQATT and CDR2 SNEGSKA (reference sequence). This CDR3 spans 12 amino acids. After extraction with the RNeasy kit, roughly 0.45 to 1 ug of the RNA was reverse transcribed using random hexamers. A multiplex approach, immunoSEQ multiplex PCR, amplified TCR beta CDR3 across 54 Vbeta and 13 Jbeta. One entry per CDR3 protein results from TCRdb running MiXCR on the immunoSEQ multiplex PCR reads. The table includes about 80,000 distinct CDR3 sequences, 95% to 96% detected once. TCR beta was sequenced from blood CD8+ and CD4+ T cells.

The rearrangement joins TRBV20-1 to TRBJ2-1; TRBD2 might be the D (5 bases). The TCR originated in a human donor with Susac syndrome. The source material was CD8+ T cells from PBMCs. In nucleotides, the CDR3 is TGCAGTGCTAGAGGCGGAGGAGGAGAGCAGTTCTTC. Translating gives CSARGGGGEQFF.